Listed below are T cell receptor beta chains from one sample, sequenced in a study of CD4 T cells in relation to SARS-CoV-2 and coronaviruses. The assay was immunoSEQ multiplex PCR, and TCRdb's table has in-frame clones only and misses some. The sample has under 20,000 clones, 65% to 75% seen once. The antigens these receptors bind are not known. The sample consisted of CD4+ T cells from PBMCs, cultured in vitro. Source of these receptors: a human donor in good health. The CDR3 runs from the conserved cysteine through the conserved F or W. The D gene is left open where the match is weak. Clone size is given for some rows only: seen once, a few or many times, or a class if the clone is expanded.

CDR3aa: CASSRLAGGLTSSTDTQYF; CDR3nt: TGTGCCAGCAGCCGGCTAGCGGGAGGCCTGACTTCTAGCACAGATACGCAGTATTTT; j_gene: TRBJ2-3; v_gene: TRBV3-1/TRBV3-2; abundance: -; d_gene: TRBD2
CDR3aa: CASSLTGQGIGSTNEKLFF; CDR3nt: TGCGCCAGCAGCTTGACGGGACAGGGAATAGGTTCAACTAATGAAAAACTGTTTTTT; j_gene: TRBJ1-4; v_gene: TRBV5-1; abundance: -; d_gene: TRBD1
CDR3aa: CASSDFGQDSYEQYF; CDR3nt: TGTGCCAGCAGCGATTTTGGACAGGACTCCTACGAGCAGTACTTC; j_gene: TRBJ2-7; v_gene: TRBV6-5; abundance: -; d_gene: TRBD1
CDR3aa: CAIREQSPADTQYF; CDR3nt: TGTGCCATCAGGGAACAATCCCCCGCAGATACGCAGTATTTT; j_gene: TRBJ2-3; v_gene: TRBV10-3; abundance: -; d_gene: -
CDR3aa: CASSLISWTQETQYF; CDR3nt: TGTGCCAGCAGCTTAATCAGCTGGACGCAAGAGACCCAGTACTTC; j_gene: TRBJ2-5; v_gene: TRBV7-9; abundance: -; d_gene: -
CDR3aa: CASGTRGPSNQPQHF; CDR3nt: TGTGCCAGCGGAACCAGGGGGCCGAGCAATCAGCCCCAGCATTTT; j_gene: TRBJ1-5; v_gene: TRBV5-8; abundance: -; d_gene: TRBD1
CDR3aa: CASSSWTGSTEAFF; CDR3nt: TGTGCCAGCAGCTCCTGGACAGGGAGCACTGAAGCTTTCTTT; j_gene: TRBJ1-1; v_gene: TRBV11-1; abundance: few; d_gene: TRBD1
CDR3aa: CASSDAPTPTDTQYF; CDR3nt: TGTGCCAGCAGTGACGCGCCTACTCCCACAGATACGCAGTATTTT; j_gene: TRBJ2-3; v_gene: TRBV6-4; abundance: -; d_gene: -
CDR3aa: CASRSGVPYEQYF; CDR3nt: TGTGCCAGCAGGTCGGGGGTTCCCTACGAGCAGTACTTC; j_gene: TRBJ2-7; v_gene: TRBV6-5; abundance: -; d_gene: -
CDR3aa: CASSTGLAEPLAKNIQYF; CDR3nt: TGTGCCAGTAGTACCGGACTAGCGGAGCCACTAGCCAAAAACATTCAGTACTTC; j_gene: TRBJ2-4; v_gene: TRBV19; abundance: -; d_gene: TRBD2
CDR3aa: CATRRAETQYF; CDR3nt: TGTGCCACGCGGCGGGCCGAGACCCAGTACTTC; j_gene: TRBJ2-5; v_gene: TRBV28; abundance: -; d_gene: -
CDR3aa: CASSLGGGNSDDYEQYF; CDR3nt: TGTGCCAGCAGCTTAGGGGGTGGTAACTCAGACGACTACGAGCAGTACTTC; j_gene: TRBJ2-7; v_gene: TRBV7-9; abundance: -; d_gene: -
CDR3aa: CASSLSGTGTGNTIYF; CDR3nt: TGTGCCAGCAGTTTATCCGGGACAGGGACTGGAAACACCATATATTTT; j_gene: TRBJ1-3; v_gene: TRBV27; abundance: -; d_gene: TRBD1
CDR3aa: CASSYSKENTEAFF; CDR3nt: TGTGCCAGCAGTTACTCGAAAGAGAACACTGAAGCTTTCTTT; j_gene: TRBJ1-1; v_gene: TRBV6-5; abundance: -; d_gene: -
CDR3aa: CASSPILGRADNEQFF; CDR3nt: TGTGCCAGCTCACCAATCTTGGGGAGGGCCGACAATGAGCAGTTCTTC; j_gene: TRBJ2-1; v_gene: TRBV18; abundance: -; d_gene: TRBD2
CDR3aa: CASSSQGSGANVLTF; CDR3nt: TGTGCCAGCAGTTCACAGGGCTCTGGGGCCAACGTCCTGACTTTC; j_gene: TRBJ2-6; v_gene: TRBV28; abundance: -; d_gene: -
CDR3aa: CASSLRRGGQPQHF; CDR3nt: TGTGCCAGCAGCTTACGCAGGGGAGGCCAGCCCCAGCATTTT; j_gene: TRBJ1-5; v_gene: TRBV5-6; abundance: -; d_gene: -
CDR3aa: CASLPGHTNTEAFF; CDR3nt: TGTGCCAGTTTACCGGGCCATACGAACACTGAAGCTTTCTTT; j_gene: TRBJ1-1; v_gene: TRBV6-5; abundance: -; d_gene: -
CDR3aa: CASSLSGGSYEQYF; CDR3nt: TGTGCCAGCAGCTTAAGCGGGGGCTCCTACGAGCAGTACTTC; j_gene: TRBJ2-7; v_gene: TRBV7-2; abundance: -; d_gene: TRBD2
CDR3aa: CATSDPEQETQYF; CDR3nt: TGTGCCACCAGTGACCCCGAGCAAGAGACCCAGTACTTC; j_gene: TRBJ2-5; v_gene: TRBV24-1; abundance: -; d_gene: -
CDR3aa: CASSQGQVNEKLFF; CDR3nt: TGTGCCAGTAGCCAAGGACAAGTTAATGAAAAACTGTTTTTT; j_gene: TRBJ1-4; v_gene: TRBV19; abundance: -; d_gene: -
CDR3aa: CSVEPGTDQETQYF; CDR3nt: TGCAGCGTTGAACCCGGGACAGACCAAGAGACCCAGTACTTC; j_gene: TRBJ2-5; v_gene: TRBV29-1; abundance: -; d_gene: TRBD1
CDR3aa: CASSPRTGGNTGELFF; CDR3nt: TGTGCCAGTAGTCCAAGGACAGGGGGCAACACCGGGGAGCTGTTTTTT; j_gene: TRBJ2-2; v_gene: TRBV19; abundance: -; d_gene: TRBD1
CDR3aa: CASSQAAGRAYEQYF; CDR3nt: TGTGCCAGCAGCCAAGCGGCAGGGCGGGCCTACGAGCAGTACTTC; j_gene: TRBJ2-7; v_gene: TRBV3-1/TRBV3-2; abundance: -; d_gene: -
CDR3aa: CASSLASAAGFNEQFF; CDR3nt: TGTGCCAGCAGCTTAGCGAGCGCGGCAGGCTTTAATGAGCAGTTCTTC; j_gene: TRBJ2-1; v_gene: TRBV7-6; abundance: -; d_gene: -
CDR3aa: CASSPGQDEQFF; CDR3nt: TGTGCCAGCAGCCCGGGACAGGATGAGCAGTTCTTC; j_gene: TRBJ2-1; v_gene: TRBV5-6; abundance: once; d_gene: TRBD1